The 2 T cell receptor beta chains below all came from one sample that was sequenced in a study of T cell responses to AZD1222 COVID-19 vaccine. Here immunoSEQ multiplex PCR was the method, and the copy in TCRdb shows in-frame clones only, minus some. This sample has about 150,000 clones; about 88% occur once, and the top ten carry 4.5% to 6.5%. This sample comprised peripheral blood, obtained on day 0 of AZD1222 vaccination. Receptor source: an adult in good health.

In nucleotides, the CDR3 is TGTGCCAGCAGTTACTCGATAGAGGGGGGGGCCCAGTACTTC. Amino acids: CASSYSIEGGAQYF. The gene calls are TRBV6-2 or TRBV6-3 and TRBJ2-5, with D possibly being TRBD2 (7 bases). The V gene lost 0 bases and the J gene lost 9 bases, with 14 bases spanning the gap. This CDR3 is 14 amino acids long. Germline loops: CDR1 MNHEY, CDR2 SVGEGT.

The chain couples TRBV20-1 to TRBJ1-4; no firm D call. V was pared by 6 bases and J by 8 bases, with 7 bases between. Per germline, CDR1 DFQATT and CDR2 SNEGSKA (reference sequence). The CDR3 has 10 residues. CDR3 protein: CSARREKLFF. The DNA of the CDR3 is TGCAGTGCCCGTCGGGAAAAACTGTTTTTT.